The rows below give T cell receptor beta chains drawn from one sample of a study of cytomegalovirus exposure and HLA in healthy donors. Sequencing used immunoSEQ multiplex PCR; TCRdb keeps in-frame clones, though not all of them. The sample totals just over 200,000 clones; its top ten clones hold 0.95% to 1.3%. The sequencing input was PBMCs. These receptors were collected from a girl aged 2-9 years in good health and CMV-seropositive. Both conserved end residues are part of each CDR3. D genes are given only for firm matches.

j_gene: TRBJ2-7
v_gene: TRBV21-1
d_gene: -
CDR3nt: TGTGCCAGCATCCCCCCCCACAATGGTTACGAGCAGTACTTC
CDR3aa: CASIPPHNGYEQYF

j_gene: TRBJ2-7
v_gene: TRBV6-5
d_gene: TRBD1
CDR3nt: TGTGCCAGCAGTAATCCCGGGACAGGGTCCTACGAGCAGTACTTC
CDR3aa: CASSNPGTGSYEQYF

j_gene: TRBJ2-7
v_gene: TRBV28
d_gene: TRBD2
CDR3nt: TGTGCCAGCAGTTTTGGCGGGAGAATCACCTACGAGCAGTACTTC
CDR3aa: CASSFGGRITYEQYF

j_gene: TRBJ1-2
v_gene: TRBV4-1
d_gene: TRBD1
CDR3nt: TGCGCCAGCAGCCAAGTCTGGGGGACAGGGGATCGCTATGGCTACACCTTC
CDR3aa: CASSQVWGTGDRYGYTF

j_gene: TRBJ1-3
v_gene: TRBV2
d_gene: -
CDR3nt: TGTGCCAGCATGGTTGCAAGCCCCGGAAACACCATATATTTT
CDR3aa: CASMVASPGNTIYF

j_gene: TRBJ1-5
v_gene: TRBV6-1
d_gene: TRBD1
CDR3nt: TGTGCCAGCAGTGATAGGGACAGAACCTATTTGCCCCAGCATTTT
CDR3aa: CASSDRDRTYLPQHF

j_gene: TRBJ2-5
v_gene: TRBV5-6
d_gene: -
CDR3nt: TGTGCCAGCAGCTTGGCAGGGAATAAAGAGACCCAGTACTTC
CDR3aa: CASSLAGNKETQYF

j_gene: TRBJ2-1
v_gene: TRBV29-1
d_gene: -
CDR3nt: TGCAGCGTTAGCCAAGTTTCCTACAATGAGCAGTTCTTC
CDR3aa: CSVSQVSYNEQFF

j_gene: TRBJ2-7
v_gene: TRBV2
d_gene: TRBD2
CDR3nt: TGTGCCAGCAGGCGACTAGCCACCTACGAGCAGTACTTC
CDR3aa: CASRRLATYEQYF

j_gene: TRBJ2-3
v_gene: TRBV6-6
d_gene: -
CDR3nt: TGTGCCAGCAGGGCTGCTGTAAGCACAGATACGCAGTATTTT
CDR3aa: CASRAAVSTDTQYF

j_gene: TRBJ2-7
v_gene: TRBV10-3
d_gene: -
CDR3nt: TGTGCCATCAGTGATAACTACGAGCAGTACTTC
CDR3aa: CAISDNYEQYF